These 17 T cell receptor beta chains were all obtained from the same sample, sequenced in a study of blood T cell repertoires in COVID-19 (TCRdb year 2020). The library was made by the immunoSEQ multiplex PCR assay. What TCRdb holds here is the immuneACCESS table cut down to in-frame rearrangements. Part of the clones is not present; checked against another copy, under half of the missing clones reflect an unresolved V gene, and the others are unexplained. The sample table records more than 200,000 clones; about four fifths of these occur just once. In total, the top ten clones hold about 2.5% of the sample. Sequenced input: peripheral blood. The receptor source for this set is a woman aged 40-49 years with active or convalescent COVID-19.

The chain uses TRBV19 and TRBJ2-1; D may be TRBD1 (5 bases). Germline values: CDR1 LNHDA, CDR2 SQIVND (reference sequence). V lost 0 bases, J lost 2 bases, and 5 bases lay in between. There are 14 residues in the CDR3. The CDR3 DNA is TGTGCCAGTAGTATAGAGGGGCCCTACAATGAGCAGTTCTTC. This gives the protein CASSIEGPYNEQFF.

Concerning this clone: A junction end diverges from the germline sequence, so it may reflect a read error. The J gene is TRBJ2-5, the V gene TRBV7-7, with a possible D match to TRBD2 (5 bases). Germline lookup yields CDR1 SSHAT and CDR2 FNYEAQ (reference sequence). CDR3 length: 15 amino acids. The CDR3: CASSLALTEQETQYF. CDR3 DNA: TGTGCTAGCAGCTTAGCGCTAACAGAACAAGAGACCCAGTACTTC. The complete variable domain, with remaining parts taken from reference TRBV7-7 and TRBJ2-5, reads GAGVSQSPRYKVTKRGQDVTLRCDPISSHATLYWYQQALGQGPEFLTYFNYEAQPDKSGLPSDRFSAERPEGSISTLTIQRTEQRDSAMYRCASSLALTEQETQYFGPGTRLLVL.

V gene TRBV7-3 combines with J gene TRBJ2-7; 8 bases fit TRBD2. CDR1 is SGHTA, CDR2 FQGTGA, per germline. V dropped 5 bases and J dropped 2; count of bases not matched to a gene: 8. This CDR3 has 15 residues. CDR3 region: CASSLSSGGPYEQYF. The CDR3, as DNA: TGTGCCAGCAGCCTGTCCTCGGGGGGGCCCTACGAGCAGTACTTC.

This clone appeared a few times. The rearrangement uses TRBV27 and TRBJ2-2; D is undetermined. Trimming shortened V by 0 bases and J by 5 bases, and 13 bases separated the two germline ends. Germline V gene data show CDR1 as MNHEY and CDR2 as SMNVEV (reference sequence). CDR3 length equals 16 residues. The CDR3 DNA follows: TGTGCCAGCAGTTTATCTCGAGGAAACCCTACCGGGGAGCTGTTTTTT. It translates to CASSLSRGNPTGELFF.

The rearrangement uses TRBV4-2 and TRBJ2-7, with TRBD2 identical over 8 bases. Unmatched junction bases numbered 8, after V lost 3 bases and J lost 1 base. In germline, CDR1 is LGHNA, CDR2 YNFKEQ. The CDR3 has 16 residues. CDR3 nucleotide sequence: TGTGCCAGCAGCCAGCCAGGGACTAGTGGGTCCTACGAGCAGTACTTC. Translation: CASSQPGTSGSYEQYF.

The V gene is TRBV5-1, the J gene TRBJ2-7; D might be TRBD1 (6 bases). From germline, CDR1 is SGHRS and CDR2 YFSETQ. V was pared by 0 bases and J by 3 bases, with 10 bases between. The CDR3 is made up of 14 amino acids. CDR3 nucleotide sequence: TGCGCCAGCAGCTTGGGGGCAGGGGACTACGAGCAGTACTTC. This codes for CASSLGAGDYEQYF.

The chain recombines TRBV5-6 with TRBJ2-3, with 9 nucleotides matching TRBD2. With 4 bases clipped from V and 0 bases from J, the junction kept 3 bases outside the gene matches. The CDR3 totals 15 residues. Germline V lookup: CDR1 SGHDT, CDR2 YYEEEE. Here the CDR3 reads CASSALAGSTDTQYF. The CDR3 bases are TGTGCCAGCAGCGCCCTAGCGGGGAGCACAGATACGCAGTATTTT.

This clone was picked up one time. The chain joins TRBV19 to TRBJ2-5; TRBD2 agrees at 13 bases. The germline V gene encodes CDR1 LNHDA and CDR2 SQIVND (reference sequence). V trimming: 3 bases; J trimming: 5 bases; junction bases outside the gene matches: 3. CDR3 length equals 15 residues. In DNA, the CDR3 is TGTGCCAGTAGTATCGGGACTAGCGGGACCGAGACCCAGTACTTC. This encodes CASSIGTSGTETQYF.

The J gene is TRBJ2-1, the V gene TRBV11-2; 16 bases map to TRBD2. The germline V gene encodes CDR1 SGHAT and CDR2 FQNNGV. After removal of 4 bases from V and 7 bases from J, the junction contained 10 bases not matched to a gene. The CDR3 sequence is 18 residues long. This CDR3 reads CASSSGTSGRGPRNEQFF. The CDR3 region has the DNA TGTGCCAGCAGCTCCGGGACTAGCGGGAGGGGTCCGCGGAATGAGCAGTTCTTC. Combining the CDR3 with reference TRBV11-2 and TRBJ2-1 gives the whole variable domain EAGVAQSPRYKIIEKRQSVAFWCNPISGHATLYWYQQILGQGPKLLIQFQNNGVVDDSQLPKDRFSAERLKGVDSTLKIQPAKLEDSAVYLCASSSGTSGRGPRNEQFFGPGTRLTVL.

This clone occurred a few times. V and J are TRBV2 and TRBJ2-1; D is unresolved. CDR1 and CDR2 from the germline V gene are SNHLY and FYNNEI. Trimming removed 0 bases at V and 10 bases at J, with 10 bases between. CDR3 length: 13 amino acids. The CDR3 nucleotides read TGTGCCAGCAGTGAAGCGCCGGTTGCCGAGCAGTTCTTC. It encodes CASSEAPVAEQFF.

The table lists this clone with a count of one. The rearrangement uses TRBV6-1 and TRBJ1-5, with TRBD1 as a possible D gene (6 bases). V lost 2 bases and J lost 5, with 13 bases in between. This CDR3 region has 15 residues. Germline CDR1 reads MNHNS; CDR2 reads SASEGT. In DNA, the CDR3 is TGTGCCAGCAGTGAAACCCCAGGGGCGTATCAGCCCCAGCATTTT. Its translation is CASSETPGAYQPQHF.

This sequence joins TRBV4-1 and TRBJ2-7; no clear D gene. Trimming pared 1 base from V and 5 bases from J, leaving 15 bases between. The CDR3 is made up of 15 amino acids. The germline V gene has CDR1 MGHRA and CDR2 YSYEKL. In nucleotides, the CDR3 is TGCGCCAGCAGCCAAGTGGTCTCCACCCTAAACGAGCAGTACTTC. Protein sequence: CASSQVVSTLNEQYF.

The rearrangement joins TRBV7-8 to TRBJ2-2, with TRBD2 matching over 9 bases. The CDR3 consists of 16 residues. CDR1 SGHVS and CDR2 FQNEAQ come from the germline V gene. The V segment lost 5 bases and the J segment 5 bases; nucleotides outside the gene matches: 9. In DNA, the CDR3 is TGTGCCAGCAGCCTAATAGCGGGAGTCTTGACCGGGGAGCTGTTTTTT. Translated, it gives CASSLIAGVLTGELFF.

The chain joins TRBV27 to TRBJ1-6, with 9 bases identical to TRBD1. The CDR3 spans 16 residues. Germline assignment: CDR1 MNHEY and CDR2 SMNVEV (reference sequence). After removal of 5 bases from V and 9 bases from J, the junction contained 11 bases not matched to a gene. The CDR3 region is CASSNAGTGLRSPLHF. CDR3 coding DNA: TGTGCCAGCAGTAACGCCGGGACAGGGCTTCGTTCACCCCTCCACTTT.

The V call is TRBV2, the J call TRBJ1-5; TRBD1 matches 7 bases. The junction had 12 bases not matched to a gene; V was cut back by 7 bases and J by 0 bases. Germline V gives CDR1 SNHLY, CDR2 FYNNEI. The CDR3 length is 17 residues. The CDR3 DNA follows: TGTGCCAGCACCAAATCCGGGACAGTCCATAGCAATCAGCCCCAGCATTTT. Its protein is CASTKSGTVHSNQPQHF.

The rearrangement joins TRBV27 to TRBJ2-7; 10 bases are a match to TRBD2. Germline CDR1 is MNHEY and CDR2 is SMNVEV (reference sequence). The CDR3 consists of 16 residues. After removal of 3 bases from V and 1 base from J, the junction contained 6 bases not matched to a gene. The CDR3 spells CASSFTGTSVSYEQYF. The CDR3 nucleotides are TGTGCCAGCAGTTTTACCGGGACTAGCGTATCCTACGAGCAGTACTTC.

The rearrangement links TRBV4-1 to TRBJ2-5, with 7 bases fitting TRBD2. The CDR3 sequence is 14 residues long. From germline, CDR1 is MGHRA and CDR2 YSYEKL. J gave up 1 base and V 5 bases, and 4 bases lay outside the gene matches. CDR3 protein: CASSSGTTQETQYF. CDR3 in DNA: TGCGCCAGCAGCAGTGGGACTACCCAAGAGACCCAGTACTTC.